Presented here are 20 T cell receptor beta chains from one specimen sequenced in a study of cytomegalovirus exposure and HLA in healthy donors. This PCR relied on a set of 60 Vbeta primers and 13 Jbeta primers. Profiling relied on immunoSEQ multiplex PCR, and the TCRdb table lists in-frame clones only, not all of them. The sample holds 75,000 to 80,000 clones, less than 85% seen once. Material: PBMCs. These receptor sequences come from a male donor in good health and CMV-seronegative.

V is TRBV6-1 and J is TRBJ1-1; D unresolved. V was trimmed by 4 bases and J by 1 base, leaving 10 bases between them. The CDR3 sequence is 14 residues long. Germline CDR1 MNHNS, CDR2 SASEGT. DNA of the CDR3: TGTGCCAGCAGTGTGGCAGGCGCGAACACTGAAGCTTTCTTT. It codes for CASSVAGANTEAFF.

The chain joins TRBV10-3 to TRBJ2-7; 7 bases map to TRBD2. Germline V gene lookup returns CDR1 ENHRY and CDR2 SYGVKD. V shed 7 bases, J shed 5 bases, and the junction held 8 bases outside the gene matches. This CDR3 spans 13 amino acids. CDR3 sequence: CAIKAGGGDEQYF. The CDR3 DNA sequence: TGTGCCATCAAGGCTGGGGGAGGGGACGAGCAGTACTTC.

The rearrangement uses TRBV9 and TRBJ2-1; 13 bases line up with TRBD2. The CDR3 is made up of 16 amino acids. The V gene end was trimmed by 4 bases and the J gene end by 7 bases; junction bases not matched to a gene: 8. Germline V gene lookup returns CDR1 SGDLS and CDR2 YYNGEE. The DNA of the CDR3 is TGTGCCAGCAGCTTCGGACTAGCGGGAGCTAGGAATGAGCAGTTCTTC. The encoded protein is CASSFGLAGARNEQFF.

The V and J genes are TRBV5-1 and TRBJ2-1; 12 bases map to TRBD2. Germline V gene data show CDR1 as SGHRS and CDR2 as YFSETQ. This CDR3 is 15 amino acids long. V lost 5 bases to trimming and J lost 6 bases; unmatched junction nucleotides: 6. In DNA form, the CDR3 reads TGCGCCAGCAGTCAGACTAGCGGGAGCCTCAATGAGCAGTTCTTC. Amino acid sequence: CASSQTSGSLNEQFF.

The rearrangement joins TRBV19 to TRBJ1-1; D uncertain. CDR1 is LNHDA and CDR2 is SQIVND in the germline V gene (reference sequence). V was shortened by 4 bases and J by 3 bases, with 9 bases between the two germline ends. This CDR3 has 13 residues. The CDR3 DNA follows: TGTGCCAGTAGTACCACAGCGGACACTGAAGCTTTCTTT. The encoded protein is CASSTTADTEAFF.

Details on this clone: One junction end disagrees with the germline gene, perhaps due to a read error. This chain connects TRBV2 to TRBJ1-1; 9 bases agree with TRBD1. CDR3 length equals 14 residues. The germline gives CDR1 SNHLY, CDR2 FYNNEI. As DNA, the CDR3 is TGTGCCAGCAGTTGGGACAGGGTGAACCCTGAAGCTTTCTTT. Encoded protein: CASSWDRVNPEAFF.

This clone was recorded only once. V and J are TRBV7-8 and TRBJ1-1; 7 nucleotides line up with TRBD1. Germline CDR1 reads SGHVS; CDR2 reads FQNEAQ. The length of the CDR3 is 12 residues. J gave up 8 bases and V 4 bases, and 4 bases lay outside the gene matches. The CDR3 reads CASSSTGTEAFF. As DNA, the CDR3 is TGTGCCAGCAGCTCGACAGGGACCGAAGCTTTCTTT. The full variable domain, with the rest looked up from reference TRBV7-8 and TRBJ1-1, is GAGVSQSPRYKVAKRGQDVALRCDPISGHVSLFWYQQALGQGPEFLTYFQNEAQLDKSGLPSDRFFAERPEGSVSTLKIQRTQQEDSAVYLCASSSTGTEAFFGQGTRLTVV.

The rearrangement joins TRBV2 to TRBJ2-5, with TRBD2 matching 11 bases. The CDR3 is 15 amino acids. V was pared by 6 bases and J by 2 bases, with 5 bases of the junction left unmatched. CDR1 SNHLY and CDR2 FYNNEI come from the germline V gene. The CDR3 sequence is CASRVPSGGQETQYF. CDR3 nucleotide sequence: TGTGCCAGCAGGGTACCTAGCGGGGGGCAAGAGACCCAGTACTTC.

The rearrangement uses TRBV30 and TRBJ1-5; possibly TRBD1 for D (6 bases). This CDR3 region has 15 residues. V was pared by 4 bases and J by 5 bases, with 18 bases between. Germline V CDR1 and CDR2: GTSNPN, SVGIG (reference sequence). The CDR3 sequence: CAWTQRGGQHQPQHF. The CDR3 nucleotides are TGTGCCTGGACCCAAAGGGGGGGCCAGCATCAGCCCCAGCATTTT. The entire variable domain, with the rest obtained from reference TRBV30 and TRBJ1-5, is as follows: SQTIHQWPATLVQPVGSPLSLECTVEGTSNPNLYWYRQAAGRGLQLLFYSVGIGQISSEVPQNLSASRPQDRQFILSSKKLLLSDSGFYLCAWTQRGGQHQPQHFGDGTRLSIL.

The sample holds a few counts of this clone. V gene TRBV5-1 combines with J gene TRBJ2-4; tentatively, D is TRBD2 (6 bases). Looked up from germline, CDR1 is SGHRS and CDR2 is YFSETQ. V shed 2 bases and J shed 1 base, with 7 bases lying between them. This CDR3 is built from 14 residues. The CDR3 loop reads CASSFGGAKNIQYF. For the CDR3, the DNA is TGCGCCAGCAGCTTTGGAGGGGCCAAAAACATTCAGTACTTC.

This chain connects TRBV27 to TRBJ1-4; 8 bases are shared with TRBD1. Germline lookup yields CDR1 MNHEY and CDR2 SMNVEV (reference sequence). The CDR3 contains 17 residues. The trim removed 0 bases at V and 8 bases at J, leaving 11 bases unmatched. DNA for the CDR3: TGTGCCAGCAGTTTATCGGGACAGGCCCCTCGCGGGGAAAAACTGTTTTTT. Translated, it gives CASSLSGQAPRGEKLFF.

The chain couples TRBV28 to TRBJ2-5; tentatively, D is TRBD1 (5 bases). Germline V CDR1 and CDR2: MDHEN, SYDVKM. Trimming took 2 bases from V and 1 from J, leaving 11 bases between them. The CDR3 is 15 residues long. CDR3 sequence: CASSLRGWGQETQYF. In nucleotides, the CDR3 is TGTGCCAGCAGTTTAAGGGGCTGGGGCCAAGAGACCCAGTACTTC.

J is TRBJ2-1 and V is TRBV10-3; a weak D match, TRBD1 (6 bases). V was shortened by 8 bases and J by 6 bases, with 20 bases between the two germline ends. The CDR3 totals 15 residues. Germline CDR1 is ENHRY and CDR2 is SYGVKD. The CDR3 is CAIERGLGAINEQFF. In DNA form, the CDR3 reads TGTGCCATCGAAAGGGGGTTAGGGGCTATCAATGAGCAGTTCTTC.

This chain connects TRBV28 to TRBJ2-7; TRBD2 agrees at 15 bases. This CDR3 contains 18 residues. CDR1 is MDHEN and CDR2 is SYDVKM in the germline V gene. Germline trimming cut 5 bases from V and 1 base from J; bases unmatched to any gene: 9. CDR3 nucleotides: TGTGCCAGCAGTGCGCACGGACTAGCGGGAGGGCTGTCCTACGAGCAGTACTTC. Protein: CASSAHGLAGGLSYEQYF.

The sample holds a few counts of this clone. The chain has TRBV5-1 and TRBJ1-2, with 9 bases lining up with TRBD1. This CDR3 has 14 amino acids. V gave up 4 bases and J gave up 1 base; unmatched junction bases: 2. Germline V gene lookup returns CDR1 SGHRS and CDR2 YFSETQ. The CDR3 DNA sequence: TGCGCCAGCAGCAGGACAGGGGATAACTATGGCTACACCTTC. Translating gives CASSRTGDNYGYTF.

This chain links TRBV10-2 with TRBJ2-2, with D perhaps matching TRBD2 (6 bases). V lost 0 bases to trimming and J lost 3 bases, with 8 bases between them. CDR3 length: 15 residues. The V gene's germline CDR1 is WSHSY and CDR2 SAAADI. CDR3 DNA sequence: TGCGCCAGCAGTGAGTCGGGGGGAGACACCGGGGAGCTGTTTTTT. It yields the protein CASSESGGDTGELFF.

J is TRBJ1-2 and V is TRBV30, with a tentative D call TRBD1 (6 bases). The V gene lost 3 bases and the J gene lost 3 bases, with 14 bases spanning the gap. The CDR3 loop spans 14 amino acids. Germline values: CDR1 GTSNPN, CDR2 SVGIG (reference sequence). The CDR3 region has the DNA TGTGCCTGGAGCCGAACGGGACACCACTATGGCTACACCTTC. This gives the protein CAWSRTGHHYGYTF.

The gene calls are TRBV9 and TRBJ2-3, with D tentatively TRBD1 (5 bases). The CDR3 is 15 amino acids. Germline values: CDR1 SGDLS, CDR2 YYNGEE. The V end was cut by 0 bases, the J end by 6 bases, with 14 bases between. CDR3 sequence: CASSVEWGPWDTQYF. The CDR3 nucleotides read TGTGCCAGCAGCGTAGAATGGGGCCCATGGGATACGCAGTATTTT. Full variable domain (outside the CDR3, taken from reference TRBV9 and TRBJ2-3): DSGVTQTPKHLITATGQRVTLRCSPRSGDLSVYWYQQSLDQGLQFLIQYYNGEERAKGNILERFSAQQFPDLHSELNLSSLELGDSALYFCASSVEWGPWDTQYFGPGTRLTVL.

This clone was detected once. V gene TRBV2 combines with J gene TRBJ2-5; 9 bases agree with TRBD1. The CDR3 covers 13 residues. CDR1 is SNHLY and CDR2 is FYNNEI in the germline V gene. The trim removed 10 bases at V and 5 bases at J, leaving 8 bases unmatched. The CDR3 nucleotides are TGTGCCACCGCCACAGGGGGCTGGGAGACCCAGTACTTC. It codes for CATATGGWETQYF.

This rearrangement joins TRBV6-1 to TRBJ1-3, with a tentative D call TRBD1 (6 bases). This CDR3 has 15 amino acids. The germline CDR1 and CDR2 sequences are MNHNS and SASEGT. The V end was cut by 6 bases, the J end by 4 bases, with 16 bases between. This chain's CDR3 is CASSRDRYGGNTIYF. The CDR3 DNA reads TGTGCCAGCAGCCGCGACAGGTACGGAGGAAACACCATATATTTT.